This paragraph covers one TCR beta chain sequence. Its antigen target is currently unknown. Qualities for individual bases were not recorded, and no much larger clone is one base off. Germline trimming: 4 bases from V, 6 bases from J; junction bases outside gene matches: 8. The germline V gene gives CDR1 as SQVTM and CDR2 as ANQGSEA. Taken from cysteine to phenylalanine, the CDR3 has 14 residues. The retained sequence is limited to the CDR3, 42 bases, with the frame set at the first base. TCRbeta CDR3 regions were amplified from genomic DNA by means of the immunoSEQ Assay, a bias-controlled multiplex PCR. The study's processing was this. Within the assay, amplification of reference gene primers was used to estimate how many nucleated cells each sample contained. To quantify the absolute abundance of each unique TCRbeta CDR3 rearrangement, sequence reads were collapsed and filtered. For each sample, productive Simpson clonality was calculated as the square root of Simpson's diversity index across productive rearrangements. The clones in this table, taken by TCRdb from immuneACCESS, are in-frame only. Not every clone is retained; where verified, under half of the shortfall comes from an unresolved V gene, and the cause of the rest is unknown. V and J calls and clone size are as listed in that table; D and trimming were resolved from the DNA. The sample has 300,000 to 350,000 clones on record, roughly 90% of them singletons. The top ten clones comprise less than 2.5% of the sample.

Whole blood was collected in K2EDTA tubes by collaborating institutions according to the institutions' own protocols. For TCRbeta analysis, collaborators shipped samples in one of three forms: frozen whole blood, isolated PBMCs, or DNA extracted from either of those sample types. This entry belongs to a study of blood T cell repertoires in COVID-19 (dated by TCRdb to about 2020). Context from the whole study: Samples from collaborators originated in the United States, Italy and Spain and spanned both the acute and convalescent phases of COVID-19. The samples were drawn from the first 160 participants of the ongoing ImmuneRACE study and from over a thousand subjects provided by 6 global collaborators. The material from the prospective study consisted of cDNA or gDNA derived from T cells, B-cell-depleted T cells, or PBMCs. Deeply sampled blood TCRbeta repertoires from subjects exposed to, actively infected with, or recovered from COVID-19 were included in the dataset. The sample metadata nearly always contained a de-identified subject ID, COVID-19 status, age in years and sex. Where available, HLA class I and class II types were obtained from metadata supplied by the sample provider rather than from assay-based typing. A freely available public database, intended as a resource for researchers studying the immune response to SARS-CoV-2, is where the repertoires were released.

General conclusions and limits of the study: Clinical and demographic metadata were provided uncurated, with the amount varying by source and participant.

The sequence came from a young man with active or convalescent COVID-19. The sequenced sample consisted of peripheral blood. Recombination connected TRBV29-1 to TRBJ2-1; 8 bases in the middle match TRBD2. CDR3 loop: CSVGAGGLGNEQFF. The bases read TGCAGCGTTGGGGCGGGAGGATTGGGCAATGAGCAGTTCTTC.